Listed below are T cell receptor beta chains from one sample, sequenced in a study of T cells after yellow fever vaccination. A single record per CDR3 protein comes from TCRdb applying MiXCR to the 5' RACE reads. In the table there are 100,000 to 150,000 distinct CDR3 sequences, almost 9% of which are singletons. The input for sequencing was CD8+ T cells sorted from PBMCs, taken on the day of the yellow fever booster vaccination. These receptors were collected from a man younger than 30 who received the YFV17D yellow fever vaccine. Each CDR3 is given with its conserved first and last residue. The D gene is left open where the match is weak. Size values are once, few and many counts, or a class for expanded clones, and some rows have none.

V: TRBV6-6; D: -; size: few; J: TRBJ2-3; CDR3: CASSYSPSLADTQYF; DNA: TGTGCCAGCAGTTACTCCCCATCACTAGCAGATACGCAGTATTTT
V: TRBV7-9; D: TRBD1; size: -; J: TRBJ1-1; CDR3: CASSKEGATEAFF; DNA: TGTGCCAGCAGCAAGGAGGGGGCCACTGAAGCTTTCTTT
V: TRBV19; D: -; size: -; J: TRBJ1-5; CDR3: CASGIINQPQHF; DNA: TGTGCCAGCGGGATCATCAATCAGCCCCAGCATTTT
V: TRBV14; D: -; size: -; J: TRBJ2-2; CDR3: CASSQVQFRELFF; DNA: TGTGCCAGCAGCCAAGTGCAATTCCGGGAGCTGTTTTTT
V: TRBV10-3; D: -; size: few; J: TRBJ2-3; CDR3: CAISESATPQNTQYF; DNA: TGTGCCATCAGTGAGTCAGCGACCCCACAGAATACGCAGTATTTT
V: TRBV6-1; D: -; size: many; J: TRBJ2-5; CDR3: CASRRDNQETQYF; DNA: TGTGCCAGCAGGAGGGACAACCAAGAGACCCAGTACTTC
V: TRBV6-5; D: -; size: -; J: TRBJ2-1; CDR3: CASSYSPGAYNEQFF; DNA: TGTGCCAGCAGTTACTCACCGGGGGCCTACAATGAGCAGTTCTTC
V: TRBV7-6; D: -; size: many; J: TRBJ2-3; CDR3: CASSAIKDTQYF; DNA: TGTGCCAGCAGCGCTATAAAAGATACGCAGTATTTT
V: TRBV6-1; D: -; size: few; J: TRBJ1-4; CDR3: CASSEGASWRGLNEKLFF; DNA: TGTGCCAGCAGTGAAGGTGCCTCTTGGCGGGGGCTGAATGAAAAACTGTTTTTT
V: TRBV6-5; D: -; size: -; J: TRBJ1-1; CDR3: CASSYSEGDTEAFF; DNA: TGTGCCAGCAGTTATTCAGAAGGGGACACTGAAGCTTTCTTT
V: TRBV20-1; D: -; size: few; J: TRBJ2-1; CDR3: CSARDGASAYNEQFF; DNA: TGCAGTGCTAGAGATGGGGCTAGCGCCTACAATGAGCAGTTCTTC
V: TRBV29-1; D: -; size: few; J: TRBJ1-1; CDR3: CSVEEGGLEAFF; DNA: TGCAGCGTTGAAGAGGGCGGCCTTGAAGCTTTCTTT
V: TRBV7-6; D: -; size: -; J: TRBJ2-3; CDR3: CASSLIGGPDTQYF; DNA: TGTGCCAGCAGCCTGATCGGGGGCCCAGATACGCAGTATTTT
V: TRBV28; D: -; size: -; J: TRBJ2-5; CDR3: CASSRDGEETQYF; DNA: TGTGCCAGCAGCCGGGACGGTGAAGAGACCCAGTACTTC
V: TRBV9; D: -; size: few; J: TRBJ2-1; CDR3: CASSVDGALYNEQFF; DNA: TGTGCCAGCAGCGTAGACGGGGCCCTCTACAATGAGCAGTTCTTC
V: TRBV5-5; D: -; size: -; J: TRBJ1-5; CDR3: CASSLGNSNQPQHF; DNA: TGTGCCAGCAGCTTGGGAAATAGCAATCAGCCCCAGCATTTT
V: TRBV5-4; D: -; size: -; J: TRBJ2-7; CDR3: CASSMGRFEQYF; DNA: TGTGCCAGCAGCATGGGACGTTTCGAGCAGTACTTC
V: TRBV5-6; D: -; size: many; J: TRBJ2-3; CDR3: CASSFAFLDYTQYF; DNA: TGTGCCAGCAGCTTTGCGTTTCTGGATTATACGCAGTATTTT
V: TRBV5-4; D: -; size: -; J: TRBJ2-3; CDR3: CASSWDLGGAADTQYF; DNA: TGTGCCAGCAGCTGGGACCTAGGTGGGGCCGCAGATACGCAGTATTTT
V: TRBV6-6; D: -; size: few; J: TRBJ1-2; CDR3: CASSYRLDSLHYGYTF; DNA: TGTGCCAGCAGTTACCGGCTCGACAGTCTGCACTATGGCTACACCTTC
V: TRBV7-8; D: -; size: once; J: TRBJ2-6; CDR3: CASRQVDSSGANVLTF; DNA: TGTGCCAGCAGACAGGTCGATAGCTCTGGGGCCAACGTCCTGACTTTC
V: TRBV28; D: TRBD1; size: many; J: TRBJ2-7; CDR3: CASSLWVTGDHEQYF; DNA: TGTGCCAGCAGTTTATGGGTGACAGGGGACCACGAGCAGTACTTC
V: TRBV7-9; D: TRBD2; size: many; J: TRBJ2-2; CDR3: CASSPTSGGNTGELFF; DNA: TGTGCCAGCAGCCCCACTAGCGGGGGGAACACCGGGGAGCTGTTTTTT
V: TRBV29-1; D: TRBD2; size: -; J: TRBJ2-1; CDR3: CSARLAEGLEEQFF; DNA: TGCAGCGCCCGGCTAGCGGAGGGGCTAGAGGAGCAGTTCTTC
V: TRBV5-5; D: TRBD1; size: few; J: TRBJ2-5; CDR3: CASSPTGVGDQETQYF; DNA: TGTGCCAGCAGCCCCACAGGGGTGGGGGACCAAGAGACCCAGTACTTC
V: TRBV4-1; D: -; size: -; J: TRBJ1-5; CDR3: CASRTRRGSNQPQHF; DNA: TGCGCCAGCAGGACCCGCAGGGGAAGCAATCAGCCCCAGCATTTT
V: TRBV19; D: -; size: -; J: TRBJ2-6; CDR3: CASRVADSAWANVLTF; DNA: TGTGCCAGTAGGGTCGCGGACAGTGCTTGGGCCAACGTCCTGACTTTC
V: TRBV19; D: -; size: -; J: TRBJ1-4; CDR3: CASRLGPSGEQLFF; DNA: TGTGCCAGTCGCCTGGGGCCCTCCGGTGAACAACTGTTTTTT
V: TRBV4-1; D: -; size: -; J: TRBJ2-2; CDR3: CASSQNDLSGELFF; DNA: TGCGCCAGCAGCCAAAATGACCTGTCCGGGGAGCTGTTTTTT
V: TRBV4-1; D: -; size: -; J: TRBJ1-5; CDR3: CASSQGRNRVSNQPQHF; DNA: TGCGCCAGCAGCCAAGGCCGTAACCGGGTCTCAAATCAGCCCCAGCATTTT
V: TRBV4-2; D: -; size: -; J: TRBJ2-7; CDR3: CASSQEGGGGYHEQYF; DNA: TGTGCCAGCAGCCAAGAGGGTGGAGGGGGCTATCACGAGCAGTACTTC
V: TRBV4-1; D: -; size: -; J: TRBJ1-5; CDR3: CASSQEGGGGLQPQHF; DNA: TGCGCCAGCAGCCAAGAGGGGGGGGGCGGACTGCAGCCCCAGCATTTT
V: TRBV9; D: -; size: -; J: TRBJ2-7; CDR3: CASSVEGRGDYEQYF; DNA: TGTGCCAGCAGCGTAGAAGGAAGGGGGGACTACGAGCAGTACTTC
V: TRBV7-9; D: TRBD2; size: few; J: TRBJ2-5; CDR3: CASSLIRKGGQETQYF; DNA: TGTGCCAGCAGCTTAATACGGAAGGGAGGGCAAGAGACCCAGTACTTC
V: TRBV6-5; D: TRBD2; size: few; J: TRBJ2-3; CDR3: CASSSLGFSGGSTDTQYF; DNA: TGTGCCAGCAGTTCCTTGGGATTTAGCGGGGGGAGCACAGATACGCAGTATTTT
V: TRBV18; D: -; size: -; J: TRBJ1-1; CDR3: CASSSSPTEAFF; DNA: TGTGCCAGCTCATCCAGTCCCACTGAAGCTTTCTTT
V: TRBV7-3; D: -; size: -; J: TRBJ2-5; CDR3: CASRSADRRQETQYF; DNA: TGTGCCAGCAGATCAGCGGACCGACGGCAAGAGACCCAGTACTTC
V: TRBV18; D: -; size: many; J: TRBJ2-3; CDR3: CASARPYSDTQYF; DNA: TGTGCCAGCGCCCGTCCCTATTCAGATACGCAGTATTTT
V: TRBV4-3; D: TRBD1; size: few; J: TRBJ2-7; CDR3: CASSHGTGTSYEQYF; DNA: TGCGCCAGCAGCCACGGGACAGGTACCTCCTACGAGCAGTACTTC
V: TRBV7-8; D: -; size: many; J: TRBJ2-1; CDR3: CASSAWINNEQFF; DNA: TGTGCCAGCAGCGCCTGGATCAACAATGAGCAGTTCTTC
V: TRBV6-5; D: TRBD1; size: few; J: TRBJ2-5; CDR3: CASSRPFTGQKETQYF; DNA: TGTGCCAGCAGTCGACCCTTTACGGGACAGAAGGAGACCCAGTACTTC
V: TRBV7-2; D: -; size: few; J: TRBJ1-4; CDR3: CASSLVPGRIEKLFF; DNA: TGTGCCAGCAGCTTAGTTCCAGGGAGAATTGAAAAACTGTTTTTT
V: TRBV4-1; D: TRBD1; size: many; J: TRBJ2-7; CDR3: CASSQDRGQLEQYF; DNA: TGCGCCAGCAGCCAAGATCGGGGACAGCTCGAGCAGTACTTC
V: TRBV4-1; D: -; size: -; J: TRBJ1-5; CDR3: CASSPHRQGGNQPQHF; DNA: TGCGCCAGCAGCCCCCACCGGCAGGGTGGAAATCAGCCCCAGCATTTT
V: TRBV4-3; D: -; size: -; J: TRBJ2-4; CDR3: CASSQSDPRLAKNIQYF; DNA: TGCGCCAGCAGCCAAAGCGACCCACGACTAGCCAAAAACATTCAGTACTTC
V: TRBV7-8; D: TRBD1; size: few; J: TRBJ2-1; CDR3: CASSSQGAPYNEQFF; DNA: TGTGCCAGCAGCTCCCAGGGGGCTCCCTACAATGAGCAGTTCTTC
V: TRBV30; D: -; size: few; J: TRBJ1-1; CDR3: CAWSVIAGTEAFF; DNA: TGTGCCTGGAGTGTAATTGCGGGGACTGAAGCTTTCTTT
V: TRBV12-3/TRBV12-4; D: -; size: -; J: TRBJ1-6; CDR3: CASTTGYYNSPLHF; DNA: TGTGCCAGCACCACAGGGTACTATAATTCACCCCTCCACTTT